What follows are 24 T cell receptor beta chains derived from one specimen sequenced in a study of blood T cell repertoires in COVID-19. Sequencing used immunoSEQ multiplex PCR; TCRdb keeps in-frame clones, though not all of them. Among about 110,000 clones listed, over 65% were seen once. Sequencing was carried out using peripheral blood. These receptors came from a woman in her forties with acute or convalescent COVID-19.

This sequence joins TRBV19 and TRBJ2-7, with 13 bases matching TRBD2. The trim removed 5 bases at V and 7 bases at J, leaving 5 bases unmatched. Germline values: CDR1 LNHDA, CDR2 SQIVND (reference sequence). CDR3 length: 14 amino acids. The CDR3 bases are TGTGCCAGTAGTGGACTAGCGGGGGTCGTAGAGCAGTACTTC. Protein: CASSGLAGVVEQYF.

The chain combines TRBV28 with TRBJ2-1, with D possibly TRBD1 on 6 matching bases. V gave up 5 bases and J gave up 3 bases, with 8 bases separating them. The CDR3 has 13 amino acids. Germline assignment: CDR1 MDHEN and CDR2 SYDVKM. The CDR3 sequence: CASSPDSYNEQFF. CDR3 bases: TGTGCCAGCAGTCCGGACAGCTACAATGAGCAGTTCTTC.

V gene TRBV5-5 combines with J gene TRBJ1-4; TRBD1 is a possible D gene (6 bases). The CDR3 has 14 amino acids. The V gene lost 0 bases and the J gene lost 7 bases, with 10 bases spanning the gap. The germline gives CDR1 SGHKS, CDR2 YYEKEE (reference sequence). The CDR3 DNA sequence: TGTGCCAGCAGCTTGGGGGCAGGGGTTGAAAAACTGTTTTTT. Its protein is CASSLGAGVEKLFF.

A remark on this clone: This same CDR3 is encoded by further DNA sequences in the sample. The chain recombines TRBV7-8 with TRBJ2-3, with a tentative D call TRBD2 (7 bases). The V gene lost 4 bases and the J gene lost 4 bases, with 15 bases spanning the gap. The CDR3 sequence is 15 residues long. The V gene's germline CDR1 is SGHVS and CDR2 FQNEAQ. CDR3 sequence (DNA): TGTGCCAGCAGCTGGGTACTGCGGGGGCCAGATACGCAGTATTTT. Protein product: CASSWVLRGPDTQYF.

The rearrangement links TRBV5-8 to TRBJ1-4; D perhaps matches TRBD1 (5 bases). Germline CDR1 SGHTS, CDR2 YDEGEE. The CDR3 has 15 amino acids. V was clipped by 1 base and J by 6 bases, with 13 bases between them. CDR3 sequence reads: CASSLRGTSDEKLFF. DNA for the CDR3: TGTGCCAGCAGCTTGAGGGGAACCTCGGATGAAAAACTGTTTTTT.

The CDR3 sequence: CASSLASDRGLSSGANVLTF. CDR3 bases: TGTGCCAGCAGCTTAGCCTCGGACAGGGGTCTCAGCTCTGGGGCCAACGTCCTGACTTTC. V gene TRBV7-2 combines with J gene TRBJ2-6, with 9 bases lining up with TRBD1. The CDR3 is 20 residues long. Germline V gene data show CDR1 as SGHTA and CDR2 as FQGNSA. The J segment lost 0 bases and the V segment lost 0 bases, leaving 9 bases of the junction unmatched. The whole variable domain, filled in from reference TRBV7-2 and TRBJ2-6, reads GAGVSQSPSNKVTEKGKDVELRCDPISGHTALYWYRQSLGQGLEFLIYFQGNSAPDKSGLPSDRFSAERTGGSVSTLTIQRTQQEDSAVYLCASSLASDRGLSSGANVLTFGAGSRLTVL.

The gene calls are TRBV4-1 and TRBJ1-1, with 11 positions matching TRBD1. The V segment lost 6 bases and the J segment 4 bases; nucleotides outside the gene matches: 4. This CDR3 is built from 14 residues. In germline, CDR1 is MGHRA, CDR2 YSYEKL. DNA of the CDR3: TGCGCCAGCAGGTCCGGGACAGGGGGCACTGAAGCTTTCTTT. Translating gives CASRSGTGGTEAFF.

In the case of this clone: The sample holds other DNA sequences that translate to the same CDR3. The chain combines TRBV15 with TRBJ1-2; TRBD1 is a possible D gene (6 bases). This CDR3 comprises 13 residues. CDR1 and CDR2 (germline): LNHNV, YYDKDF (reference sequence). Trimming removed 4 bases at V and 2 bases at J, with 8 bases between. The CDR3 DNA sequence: TGTGCCACCAGCATAACAGGGAACTATGGCTACACCTTC. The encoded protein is CATSITGNYGYTF.

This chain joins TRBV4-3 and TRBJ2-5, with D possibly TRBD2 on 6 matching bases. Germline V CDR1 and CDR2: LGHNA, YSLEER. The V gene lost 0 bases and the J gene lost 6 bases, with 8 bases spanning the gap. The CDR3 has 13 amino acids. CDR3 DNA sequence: TGCGCCAGCAGCCAAGATCGGGGGAAGACCCAGTACTTC. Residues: CASSQDRGKTQYF.

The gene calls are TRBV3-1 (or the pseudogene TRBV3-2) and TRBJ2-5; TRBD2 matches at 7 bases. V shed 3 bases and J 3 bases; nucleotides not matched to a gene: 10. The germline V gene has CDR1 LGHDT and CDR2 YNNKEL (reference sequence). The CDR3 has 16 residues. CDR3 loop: CASSHNEASGKETQYF. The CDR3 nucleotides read TGTGCCAGCAGCCATAATGAGGCTAGCGGTAAAGAGACCCAGTACTTC.

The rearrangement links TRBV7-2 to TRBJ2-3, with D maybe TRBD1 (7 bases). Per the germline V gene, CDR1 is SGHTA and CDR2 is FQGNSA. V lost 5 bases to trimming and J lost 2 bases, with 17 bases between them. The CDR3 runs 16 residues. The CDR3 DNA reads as TGTGCCAGCAGCACCCAGGGGGGAAACCCCACAGATACGCAGTATTTT. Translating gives CASSTQGGNPTDTQYF.

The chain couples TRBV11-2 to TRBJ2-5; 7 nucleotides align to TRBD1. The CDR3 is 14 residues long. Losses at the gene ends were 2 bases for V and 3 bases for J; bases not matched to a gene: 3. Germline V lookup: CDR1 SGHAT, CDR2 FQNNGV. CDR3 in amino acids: CASSLSGTEETQYF. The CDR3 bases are TGTGCCAGCAGCTTATCCGGGACAGAAGAGACCCAGTACTTC.

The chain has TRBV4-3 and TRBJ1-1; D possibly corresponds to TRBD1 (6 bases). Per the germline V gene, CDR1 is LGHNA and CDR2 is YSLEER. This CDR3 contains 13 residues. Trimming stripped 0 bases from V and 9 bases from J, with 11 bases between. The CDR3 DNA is TGCGCCAGCAGCCAAGATCGTCAGGGGCAAGCTTTCTTT. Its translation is CASSQDRQGQAFF.

CDR3 nucleotide sequence: TGCGCCAGCAGCTTCTCCTGGCAGGGGGAATACAATGAGCAGTTCTTC. This translates into CASSFSWQGEYNEQFF. The chain employs TRBV5-1 and TRBJ2-1; the match to TRBD1 covers 7 bases. CDR3 size: 16 residues. Germline CDR1 SGHRS, CDR2 YFSETQ. The trim removed 2 bases at V and 4 bases at J, leaving 9 bases unmatched.

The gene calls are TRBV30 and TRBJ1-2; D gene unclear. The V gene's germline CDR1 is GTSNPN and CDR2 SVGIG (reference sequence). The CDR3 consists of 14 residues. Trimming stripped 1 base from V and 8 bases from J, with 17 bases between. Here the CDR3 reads CAWSGLEAGLGYTF. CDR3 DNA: TGTGCCTGGAGTGGACTAGAGGCGGGTTTGGGCTACACCTTC.

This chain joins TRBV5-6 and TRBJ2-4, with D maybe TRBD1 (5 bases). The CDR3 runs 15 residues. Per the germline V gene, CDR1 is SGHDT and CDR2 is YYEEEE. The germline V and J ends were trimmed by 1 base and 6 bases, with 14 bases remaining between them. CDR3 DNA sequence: TGTGCCAGCAGCTTGAATCAGGGTTTAGGAAACATTCAGTACTTC. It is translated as CASSLNQGLGNIQYF.

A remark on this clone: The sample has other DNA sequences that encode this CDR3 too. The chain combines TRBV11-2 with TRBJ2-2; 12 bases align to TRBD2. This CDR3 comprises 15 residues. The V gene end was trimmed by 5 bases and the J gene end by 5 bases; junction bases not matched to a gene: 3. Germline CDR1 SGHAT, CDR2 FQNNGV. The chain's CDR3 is CASSATSGGTGELFF. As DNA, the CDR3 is TGTGCCAGCAGCGCAACTAGCGGGGGGACCGGGGAGCTGTTTTTT.

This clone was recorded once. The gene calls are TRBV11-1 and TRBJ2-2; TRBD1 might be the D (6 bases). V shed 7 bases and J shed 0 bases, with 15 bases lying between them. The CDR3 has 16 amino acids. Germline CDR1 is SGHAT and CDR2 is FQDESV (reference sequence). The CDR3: CASTRMRGSNTGELFF. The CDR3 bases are TGTGCCAGCACCCGGATGAGGGGGTCGAACACCGGGGAGCTGTTTTTT.

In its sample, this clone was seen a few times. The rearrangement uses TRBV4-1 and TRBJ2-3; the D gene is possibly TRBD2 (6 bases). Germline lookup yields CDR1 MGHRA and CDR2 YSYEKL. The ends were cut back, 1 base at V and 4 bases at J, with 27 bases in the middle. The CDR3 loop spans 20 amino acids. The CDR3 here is CASSQVALILLARESDTQYF. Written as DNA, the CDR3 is TGCGCCAGCAGCCAAGTCGCCTTAATTTTACTAGCTAGAGAGTCAGATACGCAGTATTTT.

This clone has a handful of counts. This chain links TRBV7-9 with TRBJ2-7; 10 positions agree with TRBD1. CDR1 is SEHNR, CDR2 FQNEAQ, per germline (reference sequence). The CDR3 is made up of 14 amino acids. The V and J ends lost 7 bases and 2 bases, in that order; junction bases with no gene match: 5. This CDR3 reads CASTGTGEAYEQYF. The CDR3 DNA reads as TGTGCCAGCACCGGGACAGGGGAGGCCTACGAGCAGTACTTC.

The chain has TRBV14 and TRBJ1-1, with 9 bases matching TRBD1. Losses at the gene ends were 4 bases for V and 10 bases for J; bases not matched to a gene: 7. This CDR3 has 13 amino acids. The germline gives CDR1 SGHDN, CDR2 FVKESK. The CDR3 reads CASSLLQGAAAFF. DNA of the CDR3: TGTGCCAGCAGCCTTTTACAGGGGGCGGCAGCTTTCTTT.

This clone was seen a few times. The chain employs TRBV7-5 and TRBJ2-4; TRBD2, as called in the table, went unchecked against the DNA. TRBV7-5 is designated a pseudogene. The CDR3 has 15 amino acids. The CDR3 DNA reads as TGTGTCAGAAGCCAGATCCCCTCGGGCAAAAACATTCAGTACTTC. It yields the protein CVRSQIPSGKNIQYF.

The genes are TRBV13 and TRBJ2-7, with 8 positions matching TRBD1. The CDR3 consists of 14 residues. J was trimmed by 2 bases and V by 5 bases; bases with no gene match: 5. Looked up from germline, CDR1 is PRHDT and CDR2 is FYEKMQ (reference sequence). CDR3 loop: CASSPQGVTYEQYF. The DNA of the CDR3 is TGTGCCAGCAGCCCACAGGGGGTTACCTACGAGCAGTACTTC.

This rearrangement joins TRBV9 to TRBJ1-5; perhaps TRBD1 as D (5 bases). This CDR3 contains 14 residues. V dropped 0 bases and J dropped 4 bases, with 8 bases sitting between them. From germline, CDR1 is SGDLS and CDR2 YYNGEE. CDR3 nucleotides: TGTGCCAGCAGCGTAGGGGCAGGGAATCAGCCCCAGCATTTT. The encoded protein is CASSVGAGNQPQHF.